These 17 T cell receptor beta chains originate from one sample sequenced in a study of blood T cell repertoires in COVID-19. The data were produced by immunoSEQ multiplex PCR, yet TCRdb's version contains in-frame clones alone and is incomplete. The table records more than 45,000 clones, roughly four fifths of them present only once. Sequencing input: peripheral blood. Receptors were obtained from a man older than 75 with COVID-19, enrolled during active disease.

The genes are TRBV2 and TRBJ1-5; the D gene is possibly TRBD1 (6 bases). This CDR3 spans 13 amino acids. Trimming pared 0 bases from V and 15 bases from J, leaving 15 bases between. Germline CDR1 and CDR2: SNHLY and FYNNEI. The CDR3 here is CASSEARTVPSHF. As DNA, the CDR3 is TGTGCCAGCAGTGAAGCGCGGACAGTCCCTTCGCATTTT. The full variable domain, with the rest looked up from reference TRBV2 and TRBJ1-5, is EPEVTQTPSHQVTQMGQEVILRCVPISNHLYFYWYRQILGQKVEFLVSFYNNEISEKSEIFDDQFSVERPDGSNFTLKIRSTKLEDSAMYFCASSEARTVPSHFGDGTRLSIL.

The rearrangement uses TRBV4-3 and TRBJ2-7; 7 nucleotides match TRBD2. The CDR3 contains 14 residues. From germline, CDR1 is LGHNA and CDR2 YSLEER. J was trimmed by 4 bases and V by 1 base; bases with no gene match: 4. The CDR3 DNA reads as TGCGCCAGCAGCCAAGTGCGGGGGACTTACGAGCAGTACTTC. It is translated as CASSQVRGTYEQYF.

The chain has TRBV6-4 and TRBJ1-2, with 9 nucleotides matching TRBD1. With 4 bases clipped from V and 5 bases from J, the junction kept 2 bases outside the gene matches. The CDR3 is 13 amino acids. CDR1 is MRHNA and CDR2 is SNTAGT in the germline V gene. This CDR3 is CASSAGTGYGYTF. The CDR3 nucleotides are TGTGCCAGCAGTGCCGGGACAGGGTATGGCTACACCTTC.

V and J are TRBV29-1 and TRBJ2-5; 11 nucleotides align to TRBD1. After removal of 6 bases from V and 4 bases from J, the junction contained 7 bases not matched to a gene. CDR1 and CDR2 (germline): SQVTM, ANQGSEA. There are 14 residues in the CDR3. The CDR3: CSVSGTGGRETQYF. CDR3 coding DNA: TGCAGCGTCTCCGGGACAGGGGGTAGAGAGACCCAGTACTTC.

The chain uses TRBV19 and TRBJ1-2, with D uncertain. CDR1 is LNHDA, CDR2 SQIVND, per germline (reference sequence). The CDR3 covers 15 residues. V lost 2 bases and J 3 bases, leaving 13 bases between the germline ends. CDR3 protein: CASSISGGIYYGYTF. CDR3 sequence (DNA): TGTGCCAGTAGTATAAGTGGCGGCATCTACTATGGCTACACCTTC. Full variable domain (remainder filled in from reference TRBV19 and TRBJ1-2): DGGITQSPKYLFRKEGQNVTLSCEQNLNHDAMYWYRQDPGQGLRLIYYSQIVNDFQKGDIAEGYSVSREKKESFPLTVTSAQKNPTAFYLCASSISGGIYYGYTFGSGTRLTVV.

The chain links TRBV5-8 to TRBJ1-1, with unresolved D. Germline V gene data show CDR1 as SGHTS and CDR2 as YDEGEE. This CDR3 is built from 13 residues. V was pared by 0 bases and J by 7 bases, with 10 bases between. The CDR3 spells CASSLGSGLEAFF. In nucleotides, the CDR3 is TGTGCCAGCAGCTTGGGTTCAGGCCTTGAAGCTTTCTTT.

This chain connects TRBV6-5 to TRBJ1-3; D not certain. This CDR3 spans 13 amino acids. V gave up 8 bases and J gave up 9 bases, with 17 bases separating them. Germline V lookup: CDR1 MNHEY, CDR2 SVGAGI. In DNA form, the CDR3 reads TGTGCCAGCGCTACTGGGGAGCTGGCCACCATATATTTT. Translated: CASATGELATIYF.

The rearrangement joins TRBV14 to TRBJ2-1, with 9 bases matching TRBD2. With 0 bases clipped from V and 12 bases from J, the junction kept 9 bases outside the gene matches. This CDR3 region has 15 residues. Germline values: CDR1 SGHDN, CDR2 FVKESK. CDR3: CASSQESLAGSGQFF. In nucleotides, the CDR3 is TGTGCCAGCAGCCAAGAAAGCCTAGCGGGATCAGGGCAGTTCTTC.

V usage is TRBV24-1 and J usage is TRBJ2-2, with D perhaps TRBD1 (5 bases). The CDR3 covers 16 residues. CDR1 is KGHDR and CDR2 is SFDVKD in the germline V gene. Between the trimmed V and J ends, which lost 3 bases and 2 bases, there was a span of 12 bases. In DNA form, the CDR3 reads TGTGCCACCAGTGATGTTGACAGCCTTAACACCGGGGAGCTGTTTTTT. Its translation: CATSDVDSLNTGELFF.

This clone was found once. This chain links TRBV4-3 with TRBJ2-5; D is uncertain. The CDR3 totals 15 residues. V was shortened by 1 base and J by 5 bases, with 14 bases between the two germline ends. Germline lookup yields CDR1 LGHNA and CDR2 YSLEER. The CDR3 reads CASSQALSSWETQYF. In nucleotides, the CDR3 is TGCGCCAGCAGCCAAGCACTTAGTTCTTGGGAGACCCAGTACTTC.

This chain joins TRBV5-8 and TRBJ1-4; 9 bases fit TRBD1. V shed 4 bases and J 5 bases; nucleotides not matched to a gene: 3. Germline CDR1 SGHTS, CDR2 YDEGEE. This CDR3 has 14 amino acids. This chain's CDR3 is CASSLDRGNEKLFF. In DNA form, the CDR3 reads TGTGCCAGCAGCCTGGACAGGGGAAATGAAAAACTGTTTTTT.

This chain links TRBV21-1 with TRBJ2-1; the table's D call TRBD2 went unverified against the DNA. TRBV21-1 counts as a pseudogene. This CDR3 is 16 amino acids long. The CDR3 sequence is CASSKIKRGDPDEQFF. For the CDR3, the DNA is TGTGCCAGCAGCAAAATCAAGCGGGGGGATCCGGATGAGCAGTTCTTC.

The chain carries TRBV18 and TRBJ2-7; TRBD1 agrees at 8 bases. With V trimmed by 3 bases and J by 6 bases, 19 bases remained unmatched. Germline V CDR1 and CDR2: KGHSH, LQKENI. The CDR3 length is 18 residues. The CDR3 loop is CASSPILTGGGLSAEQYF. CDR3 bases: TGTGCCAGCTCACCTATTCTTACAGGGGGTGGTTTAAGCGCCGAGCAGTACTTC.

V gene TRBV19 combines with J gene TRBJ1-6; D is undetermined. Germline CDR1 reads LNHDA; CDR2 reads SQIVND (reference sequence). The CDR3 loop spans 14 amino acids. With 3 bases removed from V and 5 bases from J, the gap between germline ends came to 8 bases. DNA of the CDR3: TGTGCCAGTAGTATCAGGCCCAATAATTCACCCCTCCACTTT. This gives the protein CASSIRPNNSPLHF. Based on the CDR3 plus reference TRBV19 and TRBJ1-6, the full variable domain is DGGITQSPKYLFRKEGQNVTLSCEQNLNHDAMYWYRQDPGQGLRLIYYSQIVNDFQKGDIAEGYSVSREKKESFPLTVTSAQKNPTAFYLCASSIRPNNSPLHFGNGTRLTVT.

V and J are TRBV7-8 and TRBJ1-6, with D possibly matching TRBD1 (6 bases). This CDR3 contains 14 residues. From germline, CDR1 is SGHVS and CDR2 FQNEAQ. V was pared by 3 bases and J by 8 bases, with 11 bases between. CDR3 coding DNA: TGTGCCAGCAGCTTCAGGGGATCGGATTCACCCCTCCACTTT. Its translation: CASSFRGSDSPLHF.

V gene TRBV6-5 combines with J gene TRBJ1-3, with D unclear. With 0 bases removed from V and 4 bases from J, the gap between germline ends came to 4 bases. In germline, CDR1 is MNHEY, CDR2 SVGAGI. The CDR3 sequence is 13 residues long. CDR3 DNA sequence: TGTGCCAGCAGTTACTCGAGAGGAAACACCATATATTTT. Its protein product is CASSYSRGNTIYF.

J is TRBJ2-5 and V is TRBV6-5, with D perhaps matching TRBD1 (6 bases). Germline V gene data show CDR1 as MNHEY and CDR2 as SVGAGI. V lost 2 bases and J lost 2, with 15 bases in between. The CDR3 contains 16 residues. CDR3 nucleotide sequence: TGTGCCAGCAGTTACCCGAGGGGGACAACTCAAGAGACCCAGTACTTC. Protein: CASSYPRGTTQETQYF.